One sample yielded the 32 T cell receptor beta chains listed below, sequenced in a study of OX40 agonist ivuxolimab in advanced cancers. Sequencing used immunoSEQ multiplex PCR; TCRdb keeps in-frame clones, though not all of them. The sample records approximately 92,000 clones, around 96% being singletons. The sample in question was CD4+ or CD8+ T cells sorted from blood, obtained in a trial of the OX40 agonist ivuxolimab. These TCRs come from an adult with an advanced solid tumor such as melanoma, head and neck, liver or kidney cancer.

In this sample, this clone turned up a few times. V usage is TRBV25-1 and J usage is TRBJ1-6; D gene uncertain. This CDR3 spans 15 amino acids. CDR1 and CDR2 (germline): MGHDK, SYGVNS. Trimming left V 2 bases short and J 6 bases short, with 11 bases between. CDR3 amino acids: CASSEIDTSNSPLHF. CDR3 DNA sequence: TGTGCCAGCAGTGAAATTGACACGTCTAATTCACCCCTCCACTTT.

V gene TRBV6-5 combines with J gene TRBJ2-3; TRBD2 is a possible D gene (5 bases). Trimming took 2 bases from V and 2 from J, leaving 14 bases between them. This CDR3 region has 16 residues. CDR1 MNHEY and CDR2 SVGAGI come from the germline V gene. The CDR3 region has the DNA TGTGCCAGCAGTTACGGTCTAGACTACAACACAGATACGCAGTATTTT. Translating gives CASSYGLDYNTDTQYF.

The chain combines TRBV5-8 with TRBJ2-2; 7 positions agree with TRBD1. Germline V gene data show CDR1 as SGHTS and CDR2 as YDEGEE. The CDR3 contains 13 residues. J gave up 8 bases and V 4 bases, and 5 bases lay outside the gene matches. CDR3 protein: CASSGTARGELFF. The CDR3 DNA reads as TGTGCCAGCAGCGGGACAGCTCGTGGGGAGCTGTTTTTT.

The genes are TRBV9 and TRBJ2-1, with 13 bases that match TRBD2. Germline V gene lookup returns CDR1 SGDLS and CDR2 YYNGEE. The junction had 5 bases not matched to a gene; V was cut back by 5 bases and J by 6 bases. CDR3 length equals 15 residues. The CDR3 loop reads CASRGGLAGTNEQFF. CDR3 DNA sequence: TGTGCCAGCAGAGGGGGACTAGCGGGGACCAATGAGCAGTTCTTC.

The CDR3 here is CASRNGRAGGNEQFF. The CDR3 DNA is TGTGCCAGCAGAAACGGGAGGGCCGGAGGCAATGAGCAGTTCTTC. The chain combines TRBV6-5 with TRBJ2-1, with 8 bases fitting TRBD2. Germline V gives CDR1 MNHEY, CDR2 SVGAGI. V gave up 6 bases and J gave up 6 bases; unmatched junction bases: 10. There are 15 residues in the CDR3.

The rearrangement uses TRBV6-6 and TRBJ2-3, with a tentative D call TRBD1 (5 bases). Deletions cut 6 bases from V and 5 bases from J, with 18 bases between. Germline V gene sequence: CDR1 MNHNY, CDR2 SVGAGI (reference sequence). This CDR3 has 15 residues. CDR3 DNA sequence: TGTGCCAGCAGACCTGACAGCTACTCACAAGATACGCAGTATTTT. Translation gives CASRPDSYSQDTQYF.

J is TRBJ2-2 and V is TRBV15; weak D call: TRBD2 (6 bases). CDR1 and CDR2 (germline): LNHNV, YYDKDF (reference sequence). V was clipped by 3 bases and J by 2 bases, with 10 bases between them. The CDR3 loop spans 15 amino acids. In nucleotides, the CDR3 is TGTGCCACCAGCAGCCCTAGCGCAAACACCGGGGAGCTGTTTTTT. Protein sequence: CATSSPSANTGELFF.

The chain is built from TRBV7-9 and TRBJ2-7; the D gene is possibly TRBD1 (6 bases). Trimming left V 6 bases short and J 3 bases short, with 12 bases between. CDR1 and CDR2 (germline): SEHNR, FQNEAQ (reference sequence). This CDR3 comprises 13 residues. As DNA, the CDR3 is TGTGCCAGCAGATCGGGACATCTCTACGAGCAGTACTTC. Its translation is CASRSGHLYEQYF.

The gene calls are TRBV4-2 and TRBJ1-1; D is unresolved. Per the germline V gene, CDR1 is LGHNA and CDR2 is YNFKEQ. The CDR3 length is 16 residues. Trimming shortened V by 0 bases and J by 0 bases, and 11 bases separated the two germline ends. The CDR3 loop reads CASSQELGGMNTEAFF. CDR3 nucleotide sequence: TGTGCCAGCAGCCAAGAGCTGGGTGGAATGAACACTGAAGCTTTCTTT.

This chain joins TRBV11-1 and TRBJ1-1; a weak D match, TRBD1 (6 bases). The V gene lost 5 bases and the J gene lost 3 bases, with 19 bases spanning the gap. CDR3 size: 16 residues. The V gene's germline CDR1 is SGHAT and CDR2 FQDESV (reference sequence). CDR3 nucleotide sequence: TGTGCCAGCAGCGACTTCGGGCAGGGGCTAGACACTGAAGCTTTCTTT. Translated, it gives CASSDFGQGLDTEAFF.

The CDR3 sequence: CASSLAGGQGYEQYF. The CDR3 DNA reads as TGTGCCAGCAGCTTGGCCGGCGGACAGGGCTACGAGCAGTACTTC. The chain links TRBV5-6 to TRBJ2-7; TRBD1 matches at 8 bases. The CDR3 is made up of 15 amino acids. Germline V gene sequence: CDR1 SGHDT, CDR2 YYEEEE. The V gene end was trimmed by 0 bases and the J gene end by 3 bases; junction bases not matched to a gene: 5.

The rearrangement links TRBV4-1 to TRBJ2-5, with D maybe TRBD2 (5 bases). The CDR3 runs 15 residues. Deletions cut 2 bases from V and 1 base from J, with 11 bases between. Germline V lookup: CDR1 MGHRA, CDR2 YSYEKL. CDR3: CASSQHSETQETQYF. The CDR3 DNA is TGCGCCAGCAGCCAACATAGCGAGACCCAAGAGACCCAGTACTTC.

This sequence joins TRBV5-1 and TRBJ2-7, with 8 bases identical to TRBD2. Germline V gene data show CDR1 as SGHRS and CDR2 as YFSETQ. V dropped 2 bases and J dropped 5; count of bases not matched to a gene: 3. The length of the CDR3 is 13 residues. The CDR3 DNA sequence: TGCGCCAGCAGCTTCGGGGGGGACCACGAGCAGTACTTC. Protein: CASSFGGDHEQYF. Based on the CDR3 plus reference TRBV5-1 and TRBJ2-7, the full variable domain is KAGVTQTPRYLIKTRGQQVTLSCSPISGHRSVSWYQQTPGQGLQFLFEYFSETQRNKGNFPGRFSGRQFSNSRSEMNVSTLELGDSALYLCASSFGGDHEQYFGPGTRLTVT.

CDR3 coding DNA: TGTGCCAGCAGCTTGGGGCTAGCGGGGGCACGGTACTTC. Protein product: CASSLGLAGARYF. The chain links TRBV5-5 to TRBJ2-7; 10 nucleotides align to TRBD2. Unmatched junction bases numbered 6, after V lost 0 bases and J lost 12 bases. The CDR3 consists of 13 residues. Germline V gene lookup returns CDR1 SGHKS and CDR2 YYEKEE (reference sequence).

The chain couples TRBV5-6 to TRBJ2-7; 10 bases are a match to TRBD2. Trimming took 4 bases from V and 0 from J; bases not matched to a gene: 13. This CDR3 has 18 residues. In germline, CDR1 is SGHDT, CDR2 YYEEEE. CDR3 amino acids: CASSPVWTSGRSSYEQYF. In DNA, the CDR3 is TGTGCCAGCAGCCCGGTTTGGACTAGCGGCAGGAGCTCCTACGAGCAGTACTTC.

This clone was recorded only once. V is TRBV11-2 and J is TRBJ1-1; 7 bases are shared with TRBD1. V gave up 2 bases and J gave up 11 bases; unmatched junction bases: 8. This CDR3 has 13 amino acids. Germline CDR1 is SGHAT and CDR2 is FQNNGV. The CDR3 region has the DNA TGTGCCAGCAGCTTACAGGGGGTGGAGAAGGCTTTCTTT. It encodes CASSLQGVEKAFF.

The rearrangement links TRBV6-5 to TRBJ1-1; D not certain. This CDR3 contains 11 residues. Looked up from germline, CDR1 is MNHEY and CDR2 is SVGAGI. V gave up 4 bases and J gave up 5 bases, with 5 bases separating them. The DNA for the CDR3 is TGTGCCAGCAGTTCTCAAACTGAAGCTTTCTTT. It yields the protein CASSSQTEAFF.

The chain has TRBV6-6 and TRBJ2-7, with 7 bases fitting TRBD1. The V segment lost 4 bases and the J segment 2 bases; nucleotides outside the gene matches: 2. This CDR3 has 13 amino acids. Germline CDR1 reads MNHNY; CDR2 reads SVGAGI (reference sequence). The CDR3 coding sequence is TGTGCCAGCAGTTCGGGACAGACCTACGAGCAGTACTTC. Translation: CASSSGQTYEQYF.

The chain uses TRBV5-4 and TRBJ2-6, with TRBD2 as a possible D gene (5 bases). The CDR3 has 15 amino acids. The V gene's germline CDR1 is SGHNT and CDR2 YYREEE (reference sequence). The germline V and J ends were trimmed by 5 bases and 0 bases, with 9 bases remaining between them. The CDR3 DNA sequence: TGTGCCAGCAGTCCGGGAAGCTCTGGGGCCAACGTCCTGACTTTC. Protein sequence: CASSPGSSGANVLTF.

The J gene is TRBJ2-1, the V gene TRBV9; no definite D call. V gave up 6 bases and J gave up 4 bases, with 11 bases separating them. CDR1 and CDR2 (germline): SGDLS, YYNGEE. The CDR3 length is 13 residues. CDR3 residues: CASNHRGYNEQFF. CDR3 sequence (DNA): TGTGCCAGCAATCATCGTGGGTACAATGAGCAGTTCTTC.

This clone has just one count. This chain joins TRBV4-3 and TRBJ2-1, with unresolved D. Trimming took 2 bases from V and 3 from J, leaving 11 bases between them. Germline assignment: CDR1 LGHNA and CDR2 YSLEER. This CDR3 comprises 15 residues. In nucleotides, the CDR3 is TGCGCCAGCAGCCAATCGAGGTTCCTCTACAATGAGCAGTTCTTC. It is translated as CASSQSRFLYNEQFF.

The genes are TRBV14 and TRBJ2-7, with 7 bases matching TRBD2. Germline V gene sequence: CDR1 SGHDN, CDR2 FVKESK. The CDR3 runs to 14 residues. The trim removed 2 bases at V and 2 bases at J, leaving 3 bases unmatched. The CDR3 spells CASSQRLAPYEQYF. CDR3 DNA sequence: TGTGCCAGCAGCCAACGACTAGCCCCCTACGAGCAGTACTTC. The full variable domain, with the rest looked up from reference TRBV14 and TRBJ2-7, is EAGVTQFPSHSVIEKGQTVTLRCDPISGHDNLYWYRRVMGKEIKFLLHFVKESKQDESGMPNNRFLAERTGGTYSTLKVQPAELEDSGVYFCASSQRLAPYEQYFGPGTRLTVT.

The rearrangement uses TRBV28 and TRBJ2-7, with TRBD1 identical over 7 bases. This CDR3 comprises 15 residues. With 2 bases clipped from V and 4 bases from J, the junction kept 8 bases outside the gene matches. The germline V gene has CDR1 MDHEN and CDR2 SYDVKM. DNA of the CDR3: TGTGCCAGCAGTTTAGAGCCAGGGGGTGTATACGAGCAGTACTTC. Translated: CASSLEPGGVYEQYF.

The chain employs TRBV9 and TRBJ1-1, with D maybe TRBD1 (6 bases). Per the germline V gene, CDR1 is SGDLS and CDR2 is YYNGEE. This CDR3 has 13 residues. The V and J ends lost 2 bases and 6 bases respectively, with 11 bases between them. CDR3 coding DNA: TGTGCCAGCAGCGTTACAGGGAGTTCTGAAGCTTTCTTT. Translation: CASSVTGSSEAFF. The full variable domain, in which reference TRBV9 and TRBJ1-1 provide the parts outside the CDR3, is DSGVTQTPKHLITATGQRVTLRCSPRSGDLSVYWYQQSLDQGLQFLIQYYNGEERAKGNILERFSAQQFPDLHSELNLSSLELGDSALYFCASSVTGSSEAFFGQGTRLTVV.

The chain combines TRBV5-6 with TRBJ2-3; 14 bases align to TRBD2. Germline V lookup: CDR1 SGHDT, CDR2 YYEEEE. This CDR3 comprises 17 residues. Losses at the gene ends were 5 bases for V and 0 bases for J; bases not matched to a gene: 5. The CDR3 DNA sequence: TGTGCCAGCAGTCGGACTAGCGGGGGGTCTAGCACAGATACGCAGTATTTT. Protein sequence: CASSRTSGGSSTDTQYF.

Details on this clone: One junction end does not reproduce the germline sequence, and a read error may be involved. The chain couples TRBV6-5 to TRBJ2-2; D perhaps matches TRBD2 (5 bases). Germline lookup yields CDR1 MNHEY and CDR2 SVGAGI. The CDR3 loop spans 9 amino acids. The CDR3 DNA sequence: TGTGCCAGCAGCCCTGGACTGCATTTT. It codes for CASSPGLHF.

The CDR3 region is CASSQDLEQGTFTQYF. For the CDR3, the DNA is TGCGCCAGCAGCCAAGATCTGGAACAGGGAACGTTCACTCAGTACTTC. The chain combines TRBV4-1 with TRBJ2-5, with D maybe TRBD1 (6 bases). Germline V lookup: CDR1 MGHRA, CDR2 YSYEKL. V lost 0 bases and J lost 11, with 22 bases in between. This CDR3 is built from 16 residues.

This rearrangement joins TRBV6-5 to TRBJ2-7; a weak D match, TRBD1 (5 bases). With 2 bases removed from V and 3 bases from J, the gap between germline ends came to 11 bases. This CDR3 comprises 14 residues. CDR1 and CDR2 (germline): MNHEY, SVGAGI. The CDR3 here is CASSYGGRGYEQYF. CDR3 nucleotides: TGTGCCAGCAGTTACGGCGGTAGGGGCTACGAGCAGTACTTC.

The genes are TRBV11-3 and TRBJ2-7; D is possibly TRBD1 or TRBD2 (6 bases each). Germline CDR1 SGHNT, CDR2 YENEEA. This CDR3 spans 13 amino acids. Trimming removed 5 bases at V and 6 bases at J, with 14 bases between. The DNA for the CDR3 is TGTGCCAGCAGCCCGGAGGGGGGCGCCGAGCAGTACTTC. Amino acids: CASSPEGGAEQYF.

Points on this clone: Compared with germline, one end of the junction differs, possibly owing to a read error. This chain joins TRBV6-5 and TRBJ2-7; TRBD2 aligns across 10 bases. The germline V gene encodes CDR1 MNHEY and CDR2 SVGAGI. This CDR3 is built from 15 residues. The CDR3 region has the DNA TGTGCCAGCAGCCCCTGGACTAGCGGTGGGTACGGGCAGTACTTC. This encodes CASSPWTSGGYGQYF.

The genes are TRBV6-6 and TRBJ1-5, with no clear D. The CDR3 loop spans 16 amino acids. The V gene lost 0 bases and the J gene lost 3 bases, with 12 bases spanning the gap. Germline V gene data show CDR1 as MNHNY and CDR2 as SVGAGI (reference sequence). CDR3 nucleotides: TGTGCCAGCAGTTACTCGGTAAACAGCTCCAATCAGCCCCAGCATTTT. Amino acids: CASSYSVNSSNQPQHF.

The V gene is TRBV7-3, the J gene TRBJ2-7; the D gene could be TRBD1 or TRBD2 (5 bases each). Trimming took 5 bases from V and 5 from J, leaving 16 bases between them. This CDR3 has 14 residues. Germline V gene lookup returns CDR1 SGHTA and CDR2 FQGTGA. This CDR3 is CASSPFGTNHEQYF. The CDR3 nucleotides are TGTGCCAGCAGCCCCTTCGGGACCAACCACGAGCAGTACTTC.